This T cell receptor beta chain was profiled in a study of CD8+ T cells in alopecia areata. Study at large: Graft recipients were roughly 6-10-week-old female C3H/HeJ mice, and donor skin originated from approximately 6-12-month-old C3H/HeJ mice with spontaneous alopecia. Study conclusions and caveats: Among the cells sequenced in scalp samples are also the resident alphabeta T cells of normal skin. Higher clonality was seen in lesional scalp than in normal scalp, especially in alopecia totalis/universalis. Sharing of TCRs across patients appeared less clear than in mice, possibly for HLA-related reasons.

This CDR3 is 14 amino acids long. The germline V gene has CDR1 NSQYPW and CDR2 LRSPGD (reference sequence). The germline V and J ends were trimmed by 3 bases and 0 bases, with 8 bases remaining between them. Extracted RNA was reverse transcribed, and the resulting cDNA served as sequencing template. TCRdb's table, derived via immunoSEQ multiplex PCR, lists solely in-frame clones and lacks some. Singletons are absent from the sample, which has 200,000 to 300,000 clones. Comment on this clone: Its specificity is unknown. Genes and germline come from the mouse. The CDR3 goes on 4 residues after the read ends, and that part is filled in from the germline J gene.

Cell sorting was performed on pooled cutaneous lymph node cells with CD4, CD8alpha, NKG2D, NKG2ACE and other markers. The chain joins TRBV1 to TRBJ1-1, with no clear D. Source material: CD4+ T cells sorted from a lymph node. The receptor comes from a C3H/HeJ mouse with alopecia areata. Strain haplotype (MHC): H2-k. CDR3 residues: CTCSAQVANTEVFF. The DNA read from the CDR3 is TGCACCTGCAGTGCCCAGGTTGCAAACACA. Complete variable domain (other parts from reference TRBV1 and TRBJ1-1): VTLLEQNPRWRLVPRGQAVNLRCILKNSQYPWMSWYQQDLQKQLQWLFTLRSPGDKEVKSLPGADYLATRVTDTELRLQVANMSQGRTLYCTCSAQVANTEVFFGKGTRLTVV.